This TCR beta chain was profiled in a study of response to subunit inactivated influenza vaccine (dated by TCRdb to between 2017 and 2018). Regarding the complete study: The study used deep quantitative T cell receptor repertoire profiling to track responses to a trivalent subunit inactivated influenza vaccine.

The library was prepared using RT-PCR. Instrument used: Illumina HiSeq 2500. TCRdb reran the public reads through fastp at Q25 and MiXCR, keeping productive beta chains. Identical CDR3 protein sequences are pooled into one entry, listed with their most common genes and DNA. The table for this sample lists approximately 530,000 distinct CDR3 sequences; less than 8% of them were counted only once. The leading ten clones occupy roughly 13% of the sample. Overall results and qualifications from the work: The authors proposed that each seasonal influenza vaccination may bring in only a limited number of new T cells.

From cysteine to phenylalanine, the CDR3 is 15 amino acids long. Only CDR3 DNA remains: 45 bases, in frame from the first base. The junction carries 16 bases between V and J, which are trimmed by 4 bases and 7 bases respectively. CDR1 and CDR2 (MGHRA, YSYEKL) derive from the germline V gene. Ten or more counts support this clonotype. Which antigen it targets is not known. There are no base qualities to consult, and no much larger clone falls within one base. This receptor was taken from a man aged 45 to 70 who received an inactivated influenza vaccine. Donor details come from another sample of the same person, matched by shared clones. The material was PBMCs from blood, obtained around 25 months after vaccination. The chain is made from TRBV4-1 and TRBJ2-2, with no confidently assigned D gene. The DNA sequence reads TGCGCCAGCAGCCGTCACCCCACCCAAGGCGGGGAGCTGTTTTTT. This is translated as CASSRHPTQGGELFF.